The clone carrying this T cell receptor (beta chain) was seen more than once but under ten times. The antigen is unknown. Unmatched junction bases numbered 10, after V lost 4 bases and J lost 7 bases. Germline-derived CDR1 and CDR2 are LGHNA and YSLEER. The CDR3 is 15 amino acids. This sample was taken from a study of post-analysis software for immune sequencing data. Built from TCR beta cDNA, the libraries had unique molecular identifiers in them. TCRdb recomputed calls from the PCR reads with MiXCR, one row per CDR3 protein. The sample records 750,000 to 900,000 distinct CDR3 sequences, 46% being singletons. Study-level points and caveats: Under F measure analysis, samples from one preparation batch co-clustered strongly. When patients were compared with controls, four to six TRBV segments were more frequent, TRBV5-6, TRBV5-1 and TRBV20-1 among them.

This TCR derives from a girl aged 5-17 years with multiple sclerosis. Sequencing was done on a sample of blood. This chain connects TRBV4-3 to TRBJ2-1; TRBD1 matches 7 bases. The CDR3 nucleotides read TGCGCCAGCAGCCTTAACAGGGGTCCACTGAATGAGCAGTTCTTC. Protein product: CASSLNRGPLNEQFF.